This TCR beta chain was identified in a study of cytomegalovirus exposure and HLA in healthy donors. Study context: A previous analysis identified approximately 120 million unique TCR beta sequences derived from 180 million or so T cells. Most donors, 70% to 85% of a few hundred genotyped, fell in the Caucasian-associated ancestry cluster.

Concerning this clone itself: What it binds is unknown.

Whole-study findings and limits: Later analysis identified several of the most significant clusters that appeared linked to common viral pathogens.

V lost 0 bases to trimming and J lost 2 bases, with 5 bases between them. Germline values: CDR1 LNHNV, CDR2 YYDKDF (reference sequence). The length of the CDR3 is 14 residues. The PCR ran on 60 Vbeta and 13 Jbeta primers. The assay was immunoSEQ multiplex PCR, and TCRdb's table has in-frame clones only and misses some. The sample records about 160,000 clones, around 77% being singletons. This sequence originates from a man aged 50 to 60 in good health and CMV-seropositive. Material: PBMCs. This chain joins TRBV15 and TRBJ1-5; the D is unclear. The CDR3 here is CATSRETGNQPQHF. The CDR3 DNA reads TGTGCCACCAGCAGAGAAACAGGCAATCAGCCCCAGCATTTT. The complete variable domain, with remaining parts taken from reference TRBV15 and TRBJ1-5, reads DAMVIQNPRYQVTQFGKPVTLSCSQTLNHNVMYWYQQKSSQAPKLLFHYYDKDFNNEADTPDNFQSRRPNTSFCFLDIRSPGLGDTAMYLCATSRETGNQPQHFGDGTRLSIL.